This TCR beta chain appears in the sequencing data of a study of molecular identifiers for immune sequencing clone quantification. Previously described methods and listed TCR primers were employed for the bulk TCR libraries. TCRdb re-derived calls from the PCR reads in MiXCR, one entry per CDR3 protein. The sample has 350,000 or so distinct CDR3 sequences; about a fifth are singletons. This clonotype was seen repeatedly, ten times or more. Its cognate antigen is unknown. Libraries of naive CD8 T cells were made from 20,000 to 1,000,000 sorted cells. They used 10%, 30% or 50% RNA. This CDR3 contains 14 residues. V was pared by 0 bases and J by 7 bases, with 13 bases between. From germline, CDR1 is LGHNA and CDR2 YSLEER. General study findings and limits: Spiked-in Jurkat TCR RNA corresponding to one cell was reported as detectable against 750,000 to 1,000,000 naive cells.

This sequence was found in a human donor in good health. Some libraries in this study had Jurkat cell RNA spiked in. The sequenced material came from naive CD8+ T cells from blood, with Jurkat cell RNA spiked in. Subset noted: FACS-sorted CD8+CD4-CCR7+CD45RA+ naive T cells. The rearrangement uses TRBV4-3 and TRBJ2-7; tentatively, D is TRBD1 (6 bases). CDR3 in amino acids: CASSQDPGAREQYF. The CDR3 bases are TGCGCCAGCAGCCAAGACCCAGGGGCGAGAGAGCAGTACTTC.